Listed below are T cell receptor beta chains from one sample, sequenced in a study of T cells in Graves' hyperthyroidism and ophthalmopathy. In TCRdb, the multiplex PCR reads were re-called with MiXCR into one record per CDR3 protein. The table records roughly 530,000 distinct CDR3 sequences, approximately 17% of them present only once. Sequencing was done on a sample of blood. The receptors were sampled from a young woman with Graves' ophthalmopathy. CDR3s include the opening cysteine and the closing phenylalanine or tryptophan. The order of the fields is CDR3 length, D gene, clone size, J gene, V gene, CDR3 DNA, CDR3 protein. D genes are given only for firm matches. Size is omitted from some rows. Given values are once, few, many or a class for expanded clones.

>14|.|.|TRBJ1-1|TRBV6-5
TGTGCCAGCAGTGCGACTGTGGGGTCCACTGAAGCTTTCTTT
CASSATVGSTEAFF
>12|.|.|TRBJ2-7|TRBV5-1
TGCGCCAGCGGCTTTGAATCCTACGAGCAGTACTTC
CASGFESYEQYF
>16|TRBD2|many|TRBJ2-3|TRBV2
TGTGCCAGCAGTGGAACCGGGACTACCATCACAGATACGCAGTATTTT
CASSGTGTTITDTQYF
>15|TRBD1|many|TRBJ1-1|TRBV12-3/TRBV12-4
TGTGCCAGCAGTTTAGCGCGAGGGACAGGGGGAGGAGCTTTCTTT
CASSLARGTGGGAFF
>13|.|.|TRBJ2-1|TRBV19
TGTGCCAGTAGGGGCAGGCCAGCGGATGAGCAGTTCTTC
CASRGRPADEQFF
>13|.|many|TRBJ1-1|TRBV20-1
TGCAGTGCTAGAGATCAGCGGGGCACTGAAGCTTTCTTT
CSARDQRGTEAFF
>13|.|.|TRBJ1-2|TRBV5-1
TGCGCCAGCAGCTTGCGAGTTAACTATGGCTACACCTTC
CASSLRVNYGYTF
>14|.|many|TRBJ1-5|TRBV5-1
TGCGCCAGCAGCGACGGTGGGAGCAATCAGCCCCAGCATTTT
CASSDGGSNQPQHF
>15|TRBD1|few|TRBJ1-1|TRBV5-1
TGCGCCAGCAGCTTGGAGGCGCAGGGGGCCACTGAAGCTTTCTTT
CASSLEAQGATEAFF
>15|TRBD1|.|TRBJ1-2|TRBV7-2
TGTGCCAGCAGCTTGGTGGGACAGACAGGGTATGGCTACACCTTC
CASSLVGQTGYGYTF
>14|TRBD2|many|TRBJ2-1|TRBV7-9
TGTGCCAGCAGCGTTGATCGGGGGGACAATGAGCAGTTCTTC
CASSVDRGDNEQFF
>14|.|few|TRBJ2-7|TRBV10-3
TGTGCCATCAGTGTGGGGCAAGGGGTTTACGAGCAGTACTTC
CAISVGQGVYEQYF
>12|.|.|TRBJ1-1|TRBV19
TGTGCCAGTAGCGGGACGCCTGTTGAAGCTTTCTTT
CASSGTPVEAFF
>15|TRBD1|few|TRBJ1-1|TRBV5-8
TGTGCCAGCAGCTTGAGAGGCAGGGGGGACACTGAAGCTTTCTTT
CASSLRGRGDTEAFF
>15|TRBD2|.|TRBJ2-2|TRBV10-2
TGCGCCAGCAGCTCTTCCGGGACTAGCGGGGGTGGGCTGTTTTTT
CASSSSGTSGGGLFF
>14|.|many|TRBJ1-2|TRBV28
TGTGCCAGCAGTTTAGGGGGGCGTAGCTATGGCTACACCTTC
CASSLGGRSYGYTF
>14|.|.|TRBJ2-3|TRBV12-3/TRBV12-4
TGTGCCAGCACCCAGTATCTTGCAGCAGATACGCAGTATTTT
CASTQYLAADTQYF
>17|TRBD2|.|TRBJ2-2|TRBV9
TGTGCCAGCAGCTCCCGCACTAGCGGGGGGGCCTCCGGGGAGCTGTTTTTT
CASSSRTSGGASGELFF
>14|TRBD1|.|TRBJ2-1|TRBV7-3
TGTGCCAGCAGCGCCCAACCAGGGGGCAATGAGCAGTTCTTC
CASSAQPGGNEQFF
>14|.|few|TRBJ1-3|TRBV6-1
TGTGCCCTAAAGACAGGAGACTCTGGAAACACCATATATTTT
CALKTGDSGNTIYF
>17|TRBD2|many|TRBJ2-5|TRBV7-2
TGTGCCAGCAGCTTAGAGGGTAGCGGGGGGGCCGGGGAGACCCAGTACTTC
CASSLEGSGGAGETQYF
>14|.|few|TRBJ2-7|TRBV9
TGTGCCAGCAGCGTAGCCCCGACAGGTTACGAGCAGTACTTC
CASSVAPTGYEQYF
>13|.|many|TRBJ1-1|TRBV30
TGTGCCTGGAGTGGGACGGTGAACACTGAAGCTTTCTTT
CAWSGTVNTEAFF
>17|TRBD1|.|TRBJ1-1|TRBV4-3
TGCGCCAGCAGCCTCTTCCTAATACAGGGGGCTAATACTGAAGCTTTCTTT
CASSLFLIQGANTEAFF
>18|TRBD2|.|TRBJ2-1|TRBV19
TGTGCCAGTAGTATAGGGGCTCCAACTAGCGGGATCTACAATGAGCAGTTCTTC
CASSIGAPTSGIYNEQFF
>13|.|few|TRBJ1-6|TRBV29-1
TGCAGCGTTGCGGCCGACGCCCTCTCACCCCTCCACTTT
CSVAADALSPLHF
>17|TRBD1|.|TRBJ2-3|TRBV7-3
TGTGCCAGCAGCTTAACCCGGACAGGGGGCCCGGGAGATACGCAGTATTTT
CASSLTRTGGPGDTQYF
>14|.|few|TRBJ1-5|TRBV15
TGTGCCACCCGGACGTGGGGCGGGAATCAGCCCCAGCATTTT
CATRTWGGNQPQHF
>17|TRBD1|many|TRBJ2-5|TRBV7-2
TGTGCCAGCAGCCCGACCCCAGGGGGCCTCAGGGAAGAGACCCAGTACTTC
CASSPTPGGLREETQYF
>15|TRBD1|.|TRBJ2-7|TRBV6-1
TGTGCCAGCACCCCGTTCCGGGACAGGAGCTACGAGCAGTACTTC
CASTPFRDRSYEQYF
>14|.|.|TRBJ1-2|TRBV30
TGTGCCTGGTATTCCGAGGGCAGGTTTTATGGCTACACCTTC
CAWYSEGRFYGYTF
>16|.|many|TRBJ1-2|TRBV27
TGTGCCAGCAGCCCCGTGGAAGGGGCCCGTTTCTATGGCTACACCTTC
CASSPVEGARFYGYTF
>13|TRBD2|.|TRBJ2-3|TRBV29-1
TGCAGCGTTGGGGCGGGAGGCACAGATACGCAGTATTTT
CSVGAGGTDTQYF
>14|TRBD1|many|TRBJ2-7|TRBV5-1
TGCGCCAGCAGCCCGGACAGGGTAGGCTACGAGCAGTACTTC
CASSPDRVGYEQYF
>14|.|.|TRBJ1-5|TRBV5-1
TGCGCCAGCAGCTTGGACGATGGCAATCAGCCCCAGCATTTT
CASSLDDGNQPQHF
>14|.|many|TRBJ2-7|TRBV20-1
TGCAGTGCTGAGGATGGGCGGGAATCCTACGAGCAGTACTTC
CSAEDGRESYEQYF
>18|.|many|TRBJ2-7|TRBV2
TGTGCCAGCATGCGGGAACAGGACCTCAGAGTTTTGTCCTACGAGCAGTACTTC
CASMREQDLRVLSYEQYF
>13|.|few|TRBJ1-1|TRBV10-3
TGTGCCATCAGTGAGTCTCAAGAAACTGAAGCTTTCTTT
CAISESQETEAFF
>16|TRBD1|many|TRBJ1-5|TRBV2
TGTGCCAGCAGTACGGACAGGGAAGGTAGGGATCAGCCCCAGCATTTT
CASSTDREGRDQPQHF
>15|.|many|TRBJ2-7|TRBV11-2
TGTGCCAGTTCCTTCGGGGACACTTACTCCTACGAGCAGTACTTC
CASSFGDTYSYEQYF
>13|.|few|TRBJ1-1|TRBV19
TGTGCCAGTAATACACGCGGGAACACTGAAGCTTTCTTT
CASNTRGNTEAFF
>17|TRBD1|.|TRBJ1-6|TRBV7-8
TGTGCCAGCAGCTTAGAACGGGACAGGGCCTATAATTCACCCCTCCACTTT
CASSLERDRAYNSPLHF
>13|TRBD1|few|TRBJ1-2|TRBV10-3
TGTGCCATCAGTACACAGGGGAACTATGGCTACACCTTC
CAISTQGNYGYTF
>18|.|.|TRBJ1-5|TRBV6-9
TGTGCCAGCAGTTACGTAGATCGGGTGCCACGGAGCAATCAGCCCCAGCATTTT
CASSYVDRVPRSNQPQHF
>13|.|many|TRBJ1-1|TRBV6-1
TGTGCCAGCAGGACTTGGGAAGTCACTGAAGCTTTCTTT
CASRTWEVTEAFF
>16|TRBD2|many|TRBJ2-1|TRBV7-9
TGTGCCAGCAGCTTAATCGGACTAGCGGGAGTGAATGAGCAGTTCTTC
CASSLIGLAGVNEQFF
>15|TRBD1|few|TRBJ2-7|TRBV4-1
TGCGCCAGCAGCCTAGAACCAGGGGGCGGCTACGAGCAGTACTTC
CASSLEPGGGYEQYF
>15|TRBD1|.|TRBJ1-2|TRBV20-1
TGCAGTGCTAGAGTTTTAACAGGGGTTCACTATGGCTACACCTTC
CSARVLTGVHYGYTF
>13|.|.|TRBJ2-2|TRBV20-1
TGCAGTGCTAGGGCCGGGGACGCTCGAGGGCTGTTTTTT
CSARAGDARGLFF
>16|TRBD1|many|TRBJ1-5|TRBV19
TGTGCCAGTACCGATCCGGGACAGCTAAACAATCAGCCCCAGCATTTT
CASTDPGQLNNQPQHF
>18|TRBD2|many|TRBJ2-7|TRBV11-2
TGTGCCAGCAGCCAATACGGGACTAGCGGGGCAAGCTCCTACGAGCAGTACTTC
CASSQYGTSGASSYEQYF
>14|TRBD1|.|TRBJ1-1|TRBV19
TGTGCCAGTAGTATAGGACAGGGGGTCTCTGAAGCTTTCTTT
CASSIGQGVSEAFF
>13|TRBD1|many|TRBJ2-7|TRBV6-1
TGTGCCAGCAGCACCGGGACAGGGTTCGAGCAGTACTTC
CASSTGTGFEQYF
>14|.|.|TRBJ2-3|TRBV11-2
TGTGCCAGCAGCTTTAGTCCGAGCACAGCTACGCAGTATTTT
CASSFSPSTATQYF
>11|.|many|TRBJ2-7|TRBV20-1
TGCAGTGCTAGGGGCCCCGGCGAGCAGTACTTC
CSARGPGEQYF